The TCR beta chain under discussion was sequenced for a study of blood T cell repertoires in COVID-19. Looking at the study overall: The cDNA or gDNA used as material had been derived from T cells, B-cell-depleted T cells, or PBMCs.

This CDR3 contains 13 residues. The V end was cut by 4 bases, the J end by 3 bases, with 10 bases between. Germline V gene lookup returns CDR1 LGHDT and CDR2 YNNKEL (reference sequence). In the authors' workflow: The authors estimated nucleated cell counts from reference gene primer amplification. Assay: immunoSEQ multiplex PCR; the TCRdb copy retains only in-frame clones and omits some. V, J and clone size derive from that table, while D and trimming were established from the DNA sequence. The table includes approximately 250,000 clones, just under 90% detected once. The sequenced sample was PBMCs or T cells enriched from blood (not recorded which). The chain recombines TRBV3-1 (or the pseudogene TRBV3-2) with TRBJ2-7, with D unclear. The receptor's source is a woman in her 30s with acute COVID-19. The CDR3 loop is CASSPVNVYEQYF. The CDR3 coding sequence is TGTGCCAGCAGCCCGGTCAACGTCTACGAGCAGTACTTC.